This T cell receptor beta chain derives from a study of shared clonotypes between healthy human individuals. In regard to this clone: What it recognizes is unknown.

The CDR3 is 12 amino acids. Deletions cut 6 bases from V and 1 base from J, with 4 bases between. In germline, CDR1 is SNHLY, CDR2 FYNNEI. Findings and limits, study-wide: Researchers found naive subsets generally carried larger estimated richness than memory subsets.

In the original workflow: For the immunoSEQ data, sequences were junction-only without quality scores, so filtering differed. Sequencing was performed with immunoSEQ multiplex PCR; in TCRdb, only in-frame clones are kept and a portion is missing. V and J calls and clone size are those listed in that table; D and trimming were worked out from the DNA. The sample shows about 1.1 million clones, 78% of them seen only once. The chain carries TRBV2 and TRBJ1-3; D ambiguous. Sequenced sample: memory CD4+ T cells from PBMCs. Subset described: CD45RA-negative fraction. This TCR came from a young man in good health. Some clones in this sample may be carry-over from other donors' samples. As DNA, the CDR3 is TGTGCCAGCAGCCCATCTGGAAACACCATATATTTT. Amino acids: CASSPSGNTIYF.